This entry is about one T cell receptor beta chain. The data originate from a study of blood T cell repertoires in COVID-19. Study overall: Acute-phase and convalescent COVID-19 samples originated in the United States, Italy and Spain. The cDNA or gDNA used as material had been derived from T cells, B-cell-depleted T cells, or PBMCs.

Clones were read by immunoSEQ multiplex PCR, and TCRdb kept only the in-frame ones, dropping some. The data contain about 63,000 clones, approximately 80% of them singletons. Germline loops: CDR1 KGHDR, CDR2 SFDVKD. The CDR3 length is 15 residues. V trimming: 5 bases; J trimming: 3 bases; junction bases outside the gene matches: 7. Sequencing was carried out using PBMCs or T cells enriched from blood (not recorded which). The genes are TRBV24-1 and TRBJ2-3, with 7 bases that match TRBD2. The receptor's source is a woman aged 40-49 years with acute COVID-19. The chain's CDR3 is CATSVRDYKTDTQYF. In DNA form, the CDR3 reads TGTGCCACCAGTGTCCGGGACTACAAAACAGATACGCAGTATTTT.